These 21 T cell receptor beta chains came from one sample sequenced in a study of glioma-infiltrating T cells. TCR alpha and beta CDR3 regions were amplified from RNA using iRepertoire nested multiplex PCR. One entry per CDR3 protein results from TCRdb running MiXCR on the multiplex PCR reads. The sample lists approximately 120,000 distinct CDR3 sequences, 20% to 25% occurring once. Sequencing input: glioma tissue, nonneoplastic brain tissue, or PBMCs (not recorded which). The receptors shown here come from a human donor with low-grade glioma or glioblastoma, undergoing nonglioma brain surgery, or in good health (not recorded which).

Comment on this clonotype: With a much larger clone just one base away, this may be a read error. The chain is built from TRBV7-2 and TRBJ2-1; the match to TRBD2 covers 8 bases. The germline gives CDR1 SGHTA, CDR2 FQGNSA. The CDR3 contains 15 residues. J lost 0 bases, V lost 8 bases, and 6 bases had no gene match. The CDR3 DNA reads as TGTGCCAGCCGCCATAGCGGGGTCTCCTACAATGAGCAGTTCTTC. It is translated as CASRHSGVSYNEQFF. The full variable domain, its missing parts supplied by reference TRBV7-2 and TRBJ2-1, is GAGVSQSPSNKVTEKGKDVELRCDPISGHTALYWYRQSLGQGLEFLIYFQGNSAPDKSGLPSDRFSAERTGGSVSTLTIQRTQQEDSAVYLCASRHSGVSYNEQFFGPGTRLTVL.

This clonotype was counted many times. The chain joins TRBV7-9 to TRBJ2-1; 10 bases match TRBD2. CDR1 is SEHNR and CDR2 is FQNEAQ in the germline V gene (reference sequence). V lost 5 bases, J lost 4 bases, and 11 bases stayed unmatched. The CDR3 extends over 17 amino acids. CDR3 region: CASSPFGGLAEYNEQFF. The CDR3 nucleotides are TGTGCCAGCAGCCCCTTCGGCGGACTAGCGGAGTACAATGAGCAGTTCTTC.

This clonotype was seen repeatedly, ten times or more. The chain couples TRBV19 to TRBJ2-5; perhaps TRBD2 as D (6 bases). Germline V gene data show CDR1 as LNHDA and CDR2 as SQIVND (reference sequence). CDR3 size: 12 residues. The V and J ends lost 5 bases and 4 bases respectively, with 8 bases between them. This CDR3 reads CASSVGGETQYF. The CDR3 nucleotides read TGTGCCAGTAGTGTCGGGGGAGAGACCCAGTACTTC.

The chain has TRBV4-3 and TRBJ1-5, with D possibly being TRBD1 (6 bases). The CDR3 loop spans 18 amino acids. CDR1 is LGHNA and CDR2 is YSLEER in the germline V gene. V was shortened by 2 bases and J by 4 bases, with 21 bases between the two germline ends. The CDR3 DNA follows: TGCGCCAGCAGCCAACTTCATAAGCGAGGGGACACTAATCAGCCCCAGCATTTT. The encoded protein is CASSQLHKRGDTNQPQHF.

J is TRBJ2-7 and V is TRBV5-1, with 7 bases that match TRBD1. With 4 bases clipped from V and 0 bases from J, the junction kept 1 base outside the gene matches. This CDR3 region has 13 residues. Germline assignment: CDR1 SGHRS and CDR2 YFSETQ. The CDR3 region is CASSRQGSYEQYF. CDR3 nucleotides: TGCGCCAGCAGCCGACAGGGCTCCTACGAGCAGTACTTC. Full variable domain (outside the CDR3, taken from reference TRBV5-1 and TRBJ2-7): KAGVTQTPRYLIKTRGQQVTLSCSPISGHRSVSWYQQTPGQGLQFLFEYFSETQRNKGNFPGRFSGRQFSNSRSEMNVSTLELGDSALYLCASSRQGSYEQYFGPGTRLTVT.

There are many counts of this clonotype. The chain recombines TRBV6-1 with TRBJ2-7, with D possibly TRBD1 on 6 matching bases. The CDR3 spans 12 residues. Per germline, CDR1 MNHNS and CDR2 SASEGT. Trimming cost V 6 bases and J 5 bases, with 11 bases left between them. The CDR3 spells CASSPYRDEQYF. In DNA, the CDR3 is TGTGCCAGCAGCCCTTACAGGGACGAGCAGTACTTC.

Notes on this clonotype: This may stem from a read error, because a much larger clone lies one nucleotide away. This sequence joins TRBV19 and TRBJ2-3, with D maybe TRBD1 (5 bases). CDR1 LNHDA and CDR2 SQIVND come from the germline V gene (reference sequence). The germline V and J ends were trimmed by 3 bases and 3 bases, with 10 bases remaining between them. The CDR3 contains 14 residues. The CDR3: CASSMTVNTDTQYF. CDR3 nucleotides: TGTGCCAGTAGTATGACAGTAAATACAGATACGCAGTATTTT. The whole variable domain, remainder taken from reference TRBV19 and TRBJ2-3, is DGGITQSPKYLFRKEGQNVTLSCEQNLNHDAMYWYRQDPGQGLRLIYYSQIVNDFQKGDIAEGYSVSREKKESFPLTVTSAQKNPTAFYLCASSMTVNTDTQYFGPGTRLTVL.

The rearrangement joins TRBV3-1 to TRBJ1-1, with TRBD1 as a possible D gene (6 bases). Trimming took off 0 bases at V and 4 bases at J, with 9 bases between the two ends. This CDR3 comprises 14 residues. Germline-derived CDR1 and CDR2 are LGHDT and YNNKEL (reference sequence). CDR3 nucleotide sequence: TGTGCCAGCAGCCAAGATGAGGGGGTCACTGAAGCTTTCTTT. Protein product: CASSQDEGVTEAFF.

The V gene is TRBV29-1, the J gene TRBJ1-1, with no clear D. Trimming stripped 5 bases from V and 4 bases from J, with 8 bases between. The CDR3 has 11 amino acids. The germline gives CDR1 SQVTM, CDR2 ANQGSEA. CDR3 in amino acids: CSVSWSTEAFF. CDR3 coding DNA: TGCAGCGTTAGTTGGAGCACTGAAGCTTTCTTT.

This clonotype was recorded many times. The chain couples TRBV6-1 to TRBJ2-1, with D uncertain. CDR1 and CDR2 from the germline V gene are MNHNS and SASEGT. Trimming cost V 6 bases and J 6 bases, with 18 bases left between them. CDR3 size: 15 residues. CDR3 in DNA: TGTGCCAGCAGCTTCGGCGGTCCCCCTCGCAATGAGCAGTTCTTC. It is translated as CASSFGGPPRNEQFF.

The chain joins TRBV20-1 to TRBJ2-7, with 7 bases fitting TRBD2. Germline CDR1 and CDR2: DFQATT and SNEGSKA (reference sequence). With 5 bases clipped from V and 2 bases from J, the junction kept 6 bases outside the gene matches. The CDR3 has 13 amino acids. CDR3 DNA: TGCAGTGCTCGCCGGGACTATACCTACGAGCAGTACTTC. Translation gives CSARRDYTYEQYF.

This chain's CDR3 is CSVEEPSRTRLQYF. The CDR3 DNA follows: TGCAGCGTTGAGGAGCCTAGCAGAACCAGATTACAGTATTTT. The V and J genes are TRBV29-1 and TRBJ2-3; a weak D match, TRBD2 (5 bases). Germline values: CDR1 SQVTM, CDR2 ANQGSEA. The CDR3 extends over 14 amino acids. V was clipped by 3 bases and J by 12 bases, with 22 bases between them.

This clonotype turned up a few times. The rearrangement links TRBV29-1 to TRBJ2-7, with unresolved D. The CDR3 loop spans 12 amino acids. Germline V gene sequence: CDR1 SQVTM, CDR2 ANQGSEA. Trimming stripped 3 bases from V and 4 bases from J, with 10 bases between. The CDR3 nucleotides read TGCAGCGTTGATACCGAGACTTACGAGCAGTACTTC. The encoded protein is CSVDTETYEQYF.

Many counts were recorded for this clonotype. The chain couples TRBV20-1 to TRBJ2-5, with D perhaps TRBD2 (6 bases). The CDR3 consists of 15 residues. Germline assignment: CDR1 DFQATT and CDR2 SNEGSKA (reference sequence). The germline V and J ends were trimmed by 5 bases and 4 bases, with 20 bases remaining between them. DNA of the CDR3: TGCAGTGCTTCACCGATGCGGGAATTGAGAGAGACCCAGTACTTC. The encoded protein is CSASPMRELRETQYF.

V gene TRBV11-2 combines with J gene TRBJ1-1, with 8 bases that match TRBD1. This CDR3 has 15 amino acids. The germline CDR1 and CDR2 sequences are SGHAT and FQNNGV. V lost 3 bases, J lost 4 bases, and 7 bases stayed unmatched. CDR3 nucleotides: TGTGCCAGCAGCTTCGCAAACAGGGGGGTCACTGAAGCTTTCTTT. Residues: CASSFANRGVTEAFF.

This clonotype was seen more than once but under ten times. The rearrangement joins TRBV12-3 or TRBV12-4 to TRBJ2-1; 11 bases agree with TRBD2. The CDR3 consists of 16 residues. Losses at the gene ends were 3 bases for V and 8 bases for J; bases not matched to a gene: 9. CDR3 coding DNA: TGTGCCAGCAGTTTTGAGGCAACTAGCGGGAGAGATGAGCAGTTCTTC. Its translation is CASSFEATSGRDEQFF.

This clonotype was detected many times. The chain recombines TRBV28 with TRBJ2-7, with 7 nucleotides matching TRBD2. CDR1 and CDR2 from the germline V gene are MDHEN and SYDVKM. Germline trimming cut 6 bases from V and 2 bases from J; bases unmatched to any gene: 10. The CDR3 contains 15 residues. CDR3 sequence reads: CASRMPGLPTYEQYF. The CDR3 region has the DNA TGTGCCAGCAGAATGCCGGGACTACCAACCTACGAGCAGTACTTC.

There are many counts of this clonotype. The V gene is TRBV6-1, the J gene TRBJ1-1, with D unclear. The CDR3 loop spans 12 amino acids. Germline CDR1 is MNHNS and CDR2 is SASEGT. Trimming took off 6 bases at V and 1 base at J, with 6 bases between the two ends. The CDR3: CASRKANTEAFF. CDR3 nucleotide sequence: TGTGCCAGCAGGAAGGCGAACACTGAAGCTTTCTTT.

For this clonotype: This clone may be a read error of a much larger clone one base away. The V call is TRBV7-9, the J call TRBJ2-7, with 8 bases aligning to TRBD2. This CDR3 has 16 amino acids. Germline V CDR1 and CDR2: SEHNR, FQNEAQ (reference sequence). CDR3 bases: TGTGCCAGCAGCTTAGGGCCGGGACTAGGAAGCTACGAGCAGCACTTC. This encodes CASSLGPGLGSYEQHF.

The chain carries TRBV14 and TRBJ1-4; perhaps TRBD1 as D (5 bases). The CDR3 has 17 residues. Germline V gene sequence: CDR1 SGHDN, CDR2 FVKESK. The V end lost 1 base, the J end lost 8 bases, and 20 bases lay between the germline ends. This chain's CDR3 is CASSQAGADPLREKLFF. In nucleotides, the CDR3 is TGTGCCAGCAGCCAAGCCGGGGCTGATCCCCTACGGGAAAAACTGTTTTTT.

This clonotype has at least ten counts. The chain links TRBV6-1 to TRBJ1-2; 8 bases line up with TRBD1. This CDR3 has 14 residues. The germline V gene has CDR1 MNHNS and CDR2 SASEGT. V shed 5 bases, J shed 5 bases, and the junction held 7 bases outside the gene matches. Here the CDR3 DNA reads TGTGCCAGCAGTCGGACAGGGTCGGCGTATGGCTACACCTTC. Its protein product is CASSRTGSAYGYTF.